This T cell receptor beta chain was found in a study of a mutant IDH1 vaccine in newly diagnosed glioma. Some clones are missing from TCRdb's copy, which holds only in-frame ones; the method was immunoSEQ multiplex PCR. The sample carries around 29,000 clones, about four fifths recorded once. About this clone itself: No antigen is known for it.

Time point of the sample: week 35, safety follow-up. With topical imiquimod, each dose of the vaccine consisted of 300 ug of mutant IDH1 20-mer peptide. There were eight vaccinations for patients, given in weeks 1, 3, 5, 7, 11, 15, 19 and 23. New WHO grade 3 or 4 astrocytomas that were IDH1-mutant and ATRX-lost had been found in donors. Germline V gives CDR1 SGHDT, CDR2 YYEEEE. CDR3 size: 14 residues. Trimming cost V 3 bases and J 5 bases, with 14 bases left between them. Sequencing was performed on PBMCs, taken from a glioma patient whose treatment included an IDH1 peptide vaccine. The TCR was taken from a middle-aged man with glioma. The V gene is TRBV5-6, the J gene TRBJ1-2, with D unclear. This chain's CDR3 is CASSSPGQLYGYTF. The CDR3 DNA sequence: TGTGCCAGCAGCTCTCCCGGCCAGCTGTATGGCTACACCTTC.